Listed below are T cell receptor beta chains from one sample, sequenced in a study of immune cell composition in non-small cell lung cancer. Libraries were prepared by immunoSEQ multiplex PCR; TCRdb keeps only in-frame clonotypes and omits some of them. The table records fewer than 15,000 clones, about 69% of them present only once. Sequencing used lung tumor tissue. The origin of the receptors is a human donor with non-small cell lung cancer. The CDR3 runs from the conserved cysteine through the conserved F or W. Fields, in order: V gene, J gene, D gene, clone size, CDR3 DNA, CDR3 protein. The D gene is left open where the match is weak. Clone size is shown for a subset of rows, as once, few, many or a class of expanded clone.

TRBV29-1	TRBJ1-2	-	-	TGCAGCGTTCAGGGTGTCTATGGCTACACCTTC	CSVQGVYGYTF
TRBV5-1	TRBJ1-2	-	-	TGCGCCAGCAGCTTGGGACTGCTGGCGGACTACACCTTC	CASSLGLLADYTF
TRBV7-2	TRBJ2-2	-	-	TGTGCCAGCAGCCTCTTCGGGGGGCCGAACACCGGGGAGCTGTTTTTT	CASSLFGGPNTGELFF
TRBV7-8	TRBJ1-1	TRBD1	-	TGTGCCAGCAGCTTAATTACGGGACAGATAAACACTGAAGCTTTCTTT	CASSLITGQINTEAFF
TRBV15	TRBJ2-7	-	-	TGTGCCACCAGCGTAGACAGTGAAGTCTCCTACGAGCAGTACTTC	CATSVDSEVSYEQYF
TRBV5-1	TRBJ2-3	TRBD2	few	TGCGCCAGCAGCACCGGGACTAGCGGGGGTACAGCGCAGTATTTT	CASSTGTSGGTAQYF
TRBV20-1	TRBJ1-5	-	few	TGCAGTGCTGTGGCCCGGGGGCCCCAGCATTTT	CSAVARGPQHF
TRBV29-1	TRBJ1-1	TRBD1	few	TGCAGCGTTCAACAGGGGGATGGAACTGAAGCTTTCTTT	CSVQQGDGTEAFF
TRBV18	TRBJ1-5	-	-	TGTGCCAGCTCAGCCGGACTTTATAGCAATCAGCCCCAGCATTTT	CASSAGLYSNQPQHF
TRBV29-1	TRBJ2-2	-	once	TGCAGCGTTGAAGTCTCGGGACACTTGAACACCGGGGAGCTGTTTTTT	CSVEVSGHLNTGELFF
TRBV2	TRBJ1-1	-	few	TGTGCCAGCAGTGAATTACCGGGGTTGAGCACTGAAGCTTTCTTT	CASSELPGLSTEAFF
TRBV25-1	TRBJ2-5	-	-	TGTGCCAGCAGTGTGGTCGGAGAGACCCAGTACTTC	CASSVVGETQYF
TRBV7-3	TRBJ2-2	-	-	TGTGCCAGCAGCTTAAGAGGATACACCGGGGAGCTGTTTTTT	CASSLRGYTGELFF
TRBV25-1	TRBJ2-1	TRBD2	-	TGTGCCAGCAGGCCATCCGCCGGGACTAGCGGGGCAATCCAGCAGTTCTTC	CASRPSAGTSGAIQQFF
TRBV5-1	TRBJ2-1	TRBD1	-	TGCGCCAGCAGCTTTCGTGACGGACAGGGGTACAATGAGCAGTTCTTC	CASSFRDGQGYNEQFF
TRBV7-2	TRBJ2-7	TRBD2	-	TGTGCCAGCGCCATGGTAGCGGGGGGTCGGGAGCAGTACTTC	CASAMVAGGREQYF
TRBV7-2	TRBJ1-2	TRBD1	-	TGTGCCAGCAGTCCAGACAGGGGGGGAAATGGCTACACCTTC	CASSPDRGGNGYTF
TRBV4-1	TRBJ1-6	TRBD1	-	TGCGCCAGCAGCCACAACAGGGGGAATTCACCCCTCCACTTT	CASSHNRGNSPLHF
TRBV5-4	TRBJ1-1	-	-	TGTGCCAGCAGCTCCATACCCGGCACTGAAGCTTTCTTT	CASSSIPGTEAFF
TRBV15	TRBJ1-4	TRBD1	-	TGTGCCACCAGCAGGGGGACAGGGGGCAGGAAACTGTTTTTT	CATSRGTGGRKLFF
TRBV6-6	TRBJ2-3	-	-	TGTGCCAGCAGTGCAGGGGACACAGATACGCAGTATTTT	CASSAGDTDTQYF
TRBV18	TRBJ2-1	-	-	TGTGCCAGCTCACCTGGCGGGGCACGGAGTAATGAGCAGTTCTTC	CASSPGGARSNEQFF
TRBV15	TRBJ2-7	-	few	TGTGCCACCAGCAGAGATCACAGGGCCGAGCAGTACTTC	CATSRDHRAEQYF
TRBV28	TRBJ1-2	TRBD1	-	TGTGCCAGCGGGGCTCCGGGACAGGGGACTCAACTTAACTATGGCTACACCTTC	CASGAPGQGTQLNYGYTF
TRBV19	TRBJ2-7	TRBD1	few	TGTGCCAGTAAGGGGGCGTCGGTTCGGGAGCAGTACTTC	CASKGASVREQYF
TRBV11-3	TRBJ2-5	TRBD2	-	TGTGCCAGCACTCCGGGACTAGCGGGCCTTAGAGGAGAGACCCAGTACTTC	CASTPGLAGLRGETQYF
TRBV7-9	TRBJ1-2	TRBD1	-	TGTGCCAGCAGGAACACAGGGGATGGCGGCTACACCTTC	CASRNTGDGGYTF
TRBV6-4	TRBJ2-3	TRBD2	-	TGTGCCAGCAGTAGCGGGGGCACAGATACGCAGTATTTT	CASSSGGTDTQYF
TRBV5-1	TRBJ2-3	TRBD2	-	TGCGCCAGCACCCCGGGAGGTAGAACAGATACGCAGTATTTT	CASTPGGRTDTQYF
TRBV19	TRBJ1-4	-	-	TGTGCCAGTAGTACCGGACAGCCCTCCTTAACTAATGAAAAACTGTTTTTT	CASSTGQPSLTNEKLFF
TRBV18	TRBJ1-2	-	-	TGTGCCAGCTCACCCGGGATGCATGGCTACACCTTC	CASSPGMHGYTF
TRBV30	TRBJ2-3	-	-	TGTGCCTGGAGTGTACTAGGGTGGGGAGATACGCAGTATTTT	CAWSVLGWGDTQYF
TRBV6-5	TRBJ1-2	TRBD1	-	TGTGCCAGCAGTTACTTATCACAGGGGGGTGGCTACACCTTC	CASSYLSQGGGYTF
TRBV4-2	TRBJ2-5	TRBD1	-	TGTGCCAGCAGCCAAGTCTCGGGACAGGGAGTTTCAGAGACCCAGTACTTC	CASSQVSGQGVSETQYF
TRBV18	TRBJ2-1	-	few	TGTGCCAGCTCACCGGAGGACGGAAACAATGAGCAGTTCTTC	CASSPEDGNNEQFF
TRBV18	TRBJ1-2	-	-	TGTGCCAGCTCACCGAGTACAGGGAGCGGGGGTGGCTACACCTTC	CASSPSTGSGGGYTF
TRBV5-6	TRBJ1-1	TRBD1	-	TGTGCCAGCAGCGGGAGGACAGGGAACAACCCGAACACTGAAGCTTTCTTT	CASSGRTGNNPNTEAFF
TRBV5-5	TRBJ1-2	-	once	TGTGCCAGCAGCTTGGAAACGGTGATAAACTATGGCTACACCTTC	CASSLETVINYGYTF
TRBV7-9	TRBJ1-2	-	-	TGTGCCAGCAGCTTATCCCTCGGAGGCTATGGCTACACCTTC	CASSLSLGGYGYTF
TRBV7-2	TRBJ2-7	TRBD2	-	TGTGCCAGCATGCGGGGGGCCTACGAGCAGTACTTC	CASMRGAYEQYF
TRBV19	TRBJ2-7	TRBD2	-	TGTGCCAGTAGTGGACGGCGGACGGCGGGGGACTCCTACGAGCAGTACTTC	CASSGRRTAGDSYEQYF
TRBV30	TRBJ2-6	-	-	TGTGCCTGGAGTTGGGGCCCGAGCTCTGGGGCCAACGTCCTGACTTTC	CAWSWGPSSGANVLTF
TRBV6-1	TRBJ2-7	TRBD1	-	TGTGCCAGCAGGGACAGGGTCGAAGGTGAGCAGTACTTC	CASRDRVEGEQYF